One sample yielded the 7 T cell receptor beta chains listed below, sequenced in a study of Graves' ophthalmopathy and Graves' hyperthyroidism listed by TCRdb under 2018. Sequenced on an Illumina HiSeq 2000. TCR beta CDR3 regions were amplified from RNA transcripts for repertoire sequencing. The first round was an RT-PCR using HTBI primers with the Qiagen OneStep RT-PCR kit, and this first round was followed by a second-round multiplex PCR, then size selection and purification. Starting from the raw public reads, TCRdb applied fastp trimming at Q25, assembled clones with MiXCR and retained in-frame beta chains. Every entry covers one CDR3 protein and lists the most common genes and DNA from its rows. Here the sample has 580,000 or so distinct CDR3 sequences; under 40% occur a single time. The ten top clones hold 4% to 5% of the sample. The specimen sequenced was peripheral blood or thyroid tissue (not recorded which). These receptors all come from an adult man with Graves' hyperthyroidism.

This clonotype occurred many times. CDR3: CASSHPTQNDRGDSEAFF. For the CDR3, the DNA is TGCGCCAGCAGCCACCCGACTCAGAATGACAGGGGGGATTCTGAAGCTTTCTTT. This chain connects TRBV5-1 to TRBJ1-1; 9 nucleotides agree with TRBD1. Germline trimming cut 4 bases from V and 6 bases from J; bases unmatched to any gene: 19. Germline assignment: CDR1 SGHRS and CDR2 YFSETQ. The CDR3 has 18 amino acids.

This clonotype came up many times. V gene TRBV20-1 combines with J gene TRBJ1-2; D unclear. This CDR3 contains 14 residues. Trimming removed 1 base at V and 8 bases at J, with 17 bases between. Germline V gene data show CDR1 as DFQATT and CDR2 as SNEGSKA (reference sequence). The CDR3: CSARVLDGGRGYTF. DNA for the CDR3: TGCAGTGCTAGAGTCCTCGACGGCGGTCGGGGCTACACCTTC.

The chain carries TRBV7-3 and TRBJ2-2; weak D call: TRBD2 (7 bases). Per the germline V gene, CDR1 is SGHTA and CDR2 is FQGTGA. Between the trimmed V and J ends, which lost 6 bases and 6 bases, there was a span of 14 bases. The CDR3 sequence is 14 residues long. The CDR3 DNA reads TGTGCCAGCAGTGAAAGGGGGGGGCCCGGGGAGCTGTTTTTT. Amino acid sequence: CASSERGGPGELFF.

Points on this clonotype: Here the CDR3 omits its conserved ending phenylalanine or tryptophan, so a read error is the likely source. Because the CDR3's place on the DNA is in doubt, the DNA is left out and the CDR3 is given as listed by TCRdb. The chain carries TRBV29-1 and TRBJ1-1; TRBD1 reflects the table's D call only, with no check against the DNA. In germline, CDR1 is SQVTM, CDR2 ANQGSEA. The CDR3 is 8 residues long, counting both termini. Here the CDR3 reads CSAMTSDR.

This clonotype was seen ten or more times. This chain connects TRBV4-1 to TRBJ1-1; 10 bases line up with TRBD1. The length of the CDR3 is 14 residues. Trimming at V came to 1 base and at J to 5 bases, leaving 1 base not matched to a gene. Germline V gene data show CDR1 as MGHRA and CDR2 as YSYEKL. The CDR3 loop reads CASSQGGQGTEAFF. The DNA for the CDR3 is TGCGCCAGCAGCCAAGGGGGACAGGGGACTGAAGCTTTCTTT.

The sample holds many counts of this clonotype. The rearrangement links TRBV9 to TRBJ2-7, with 7 bases that match TRBD2. V lost 4 bases and J lost 2; bases outside the gene matches: 9. CDR1 is SGDLS, CDR2 YYNGEE, per germline. The CDR3 runs 15 residues. This CDR3 is CASSPTSGGAYEQYF. CDR3 bases: TGTGCCAGCAGCCCAACGTCGGGGGGAGCCTACGAGCAGTACTTC. Filled out from reference TRBV9 and TRBJ2-7, the complete variable domain reads DSGVTQTPKHLITATGQRVTLRCSPRSGDLSVYWYQQSLDQGLQFLIQYYNGEERAKGNILERFSAQQFPDLHSELNLSSLELGDSALYFCASSPTSGGAYEQYFGPGTRLTVT.

There are a few counts of this clonotype. The V gene is TRBV11-2, the J gene TRBJ2-3; D gene unclear. From germline, CDR1 is SGHAT and CDR2 FQNNGV. The CDR3 has 16 residues. The V and J ends lost 5 bases and 0 bases respectively, with 15 bases between them. CDR3 in DNA: TGTGCCAGCAGCCCCCCTCGGACGGCTAGCACAGATACGCAGTATTTT. It yields the protein CASSPPRTASTDTQYF.